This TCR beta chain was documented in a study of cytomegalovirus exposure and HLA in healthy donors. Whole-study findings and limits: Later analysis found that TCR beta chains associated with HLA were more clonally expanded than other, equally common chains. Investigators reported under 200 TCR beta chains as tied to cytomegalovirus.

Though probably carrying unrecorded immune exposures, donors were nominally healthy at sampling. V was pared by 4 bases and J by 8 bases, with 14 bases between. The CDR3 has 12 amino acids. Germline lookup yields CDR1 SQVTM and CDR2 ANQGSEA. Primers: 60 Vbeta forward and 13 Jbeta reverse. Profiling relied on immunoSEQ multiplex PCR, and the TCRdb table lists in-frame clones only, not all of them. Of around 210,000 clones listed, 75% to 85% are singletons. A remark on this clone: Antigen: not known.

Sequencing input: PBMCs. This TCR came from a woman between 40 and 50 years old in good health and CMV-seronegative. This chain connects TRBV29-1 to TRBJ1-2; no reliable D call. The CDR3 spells CSVGNGAIGYTF. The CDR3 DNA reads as TGCAGCGTTGGCAACGGTGCGATAGGCTACACCTTC. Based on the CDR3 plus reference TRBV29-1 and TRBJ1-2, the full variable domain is SAVISQKPSRDICQRGTSLTIQCQVDSQVTMMFWYRQQPGQSLTLIATANQGSEATYESGFVIDKFPISRPNLTFSTLTVSNMSPEDSSIYLCSVGNGAIGYTFGSGTRLTVV.